A single sample gave rise to the 9 T cell receptor beta chains below, sequenced in a study of cytomegalovirus exposure and HLA in healthy donors. PCR primers comprised 60 Vbeta and 13 Jbeta primers. Profiled with immunoSEQ multiplex PCR; TCRdb holds only in-frame clones, not every one. The sample has 100,000 to 150,000 clones; approximately 77% are singletons. Sequenced: PBMCs. The source is a woman aged 60 to 75 in good health and CMV-seronegative.

This clone was observed a few times. This chain connects TRBV28 to TRBJ1-5; D is ambiguous. Germline CDR1 reads MDHEN; CDR2 reads SYDVKM. Trimming stripped 7 bases from V and 3 bases from J, with 13 bases between. The CDR3 spans 14 residues. CDR3: CASNTGRDNQPQHF. The CDR3 DNA reads as TGTGCCAGCAATACCGGACGGGACAATCAGCCCCAGCATTTT.

This clone was recorded once. The chain couples TRBV5-8 to TRBJ1-1; 7 bases are shared with TRBD1. V was clipped by 3 bases and J by 1 base; unmatched bases: 0. The CDR3 has 13 amino acids. Germline CDR1 is SGHTS and CDR2 is YDEGEE. DNA for the CDR3: TGTGCCAGCAGCTGGGACAGGAACACTGAAGCTTTCTTT. It translates to CASSWDRNTEAFF. The full variable domain, its missing parts supplied by reference TRBV5-8 and TRBJ1-1, is EAGVTQSPTHLIKTRGQQATLRCSPISGHTSVYWYQQALGLGLQFLLWYDEGEERNRGNFPPRFSGRQFPNYSSELNVNALELEDSALYLCASSWDRNTEAFFGQGTRLTVV.

CDR3 DNA: TGTGCCTGGACCAGGGGAGTCAATCAGCCCCAGCATTTT. Its translation is CAWTRGVNQPQHF. The chain employs TRBV30 and TRBJ1-5; TRBD1 might be the D (6 bases). Germline CDR1 GTSNPN, CDR2 SVGIG (reference sequence). This CDR3 comprises 13 residues. The V and J ends lost 4 bases and 3 bases respectively, with 10 bases between them.

The V gene is TRBV28, the J gene TRBJ2-5, with 7 bases identical to TRBD1. V was clipped by 2 bases and J by 2 bases; unmatched bases: 2. The CDR3 is made up of 14 amino acids. Germline V gene sequence: CDR1 MDHEN, CDR2 SYDVKM. This chain's CDR3 is CASSLDRVQETQYF. In DNA, the CDR3 is TGTGCCAGCAGTTTAGACAGGGTGCAAGAGACCCAGTACTTC.

This clone was counted between two and nine times. The rearrangement links TRBV7-9 to TRBJ2-3; tentative D call: TRBD2 (6 bases). The V and J ends lost 6 bases and 1 base respectively, with 23 bases between them. The germline gives CDR1 SEHNR, CDR2 FQNEAQ (reference sequence). The CDR3 has 18 residues. CDR3 amino acids: CASRKTGLSRVGTDTQYF. The CDR3 region has the DNA TGTGCCAGCAGAAAAACGGGACTTAGCAGGGTTGGCACAGATACGCAGTATTTT.

The chain carries TRBV1 and TRBJ2-5; TRBD1 reflects the table's D call only, with no check against the DNA. TRBV1 is marked as a pseudogene. There are 12 residues in the CDR3. The CDR3 loop reads CTSSQGSGDQYF. The CDR3 DNA is TGCACCAGCAGCCAGGGATCAGGGGACCAGTACTTC.

This chain connects TRBV6-1 to TRBJ2-5; a possible D gene is TRBD1 (7 bases). This CDR3 contains 14 residues. Trimming removed 6 bases from V and 4 bases from J, with 15 bases in between. CDR1 is MNHNS and CDR2 is SASEGT in the germline V gene. The CDR3 nucleotides are TGTGCCAGCAGGGAGGGGGCAGGGATAGAGACCCAGTACTTC. Its protein is CASREGAGIETQYF.

CDR3 residues: CASSLLGGQGFNEQFF. CDR3 sequence (DNA): TGTGCCAGCAGCTTACTTGGGGGACAGGGTTTCAATGAGCAGTTCTTC. The chain carries TRBV7-2 and TRBJ2-1, with TRBD1 matching over 9 bases. The J segment lost 6 bases and the V segment lost 2 bases, leaving 8 bases of the junction unmatched. CDR1 and CDR2 (germline): SGHTA, FQGNSA. The CDR3 covers 16 residues.

The chain joins TRBV29-1 to TRBJ2-2, with D tentatively TRBD1 (5 bases). Between the trimmed V and J ends, which lost 4 bases and 3 bases, there was a span of 12 bases. Germline V gene lookup returns CDR1 SQVTM and CDR2 ANQGSEA. The CDR3 is made up of 14 amino acids. The CDR3 here is CSVGGRAYTGELFF. DNA of the CDR3: TGCAGCGTTGGTGGCAGGGCGTACACCGGGGAGCTGTTTTTT.